The T cell receptor (beta chain) under discussion was sequenced for a study of control samples from healthy donors and cancer patients. Per germline, CDR1 SQVTM and CDR2 ANQGSEA. Losses at the gene ends were 6 bases for V and 12 bases for J; bases not matched to a gene: 7. The CDR3 extends over 11 amino acids. TCRdb's copy holds only in-frame clones and misses some; the assay was immunoSEQ multiplex PCR. The sample records under 150,000 clones, about 93% being singletons. The rearrangement links TRBV29-1 to TRBJ1-4, with 7 bases aligning to TRBD1. The TCR was taken from a man aged 45-65 years with head and neck cancer. The sample comprised PBMCs. The CDR3 DNA reads TGCAGCGTAAGGACAGGCTCCGAACTGTTTTTT. The encoded protein is CSVRTGSELFF.